This TCR beta chain was captured in a study of Graves' ophthalmopathy and Graves' hyperthyroidism. This clonotype was counted many times. Amplification of TCR beta CDR3 regions used RNA transcripts. An initial RT-PCR round employing HTBI primers preceded a second-round multiplex PCR. TCRdb used MiXCR to reprocess the multiplex PCR reads, holding one entry per CDR3 protein. The table records approximately 700,000 distinct CDR3 sequences, under 50% of them present only once. V was clipped by 5 bases and J by 7 bases; unmatched bases: 6. The germline gives CDR1 DFQATT, CDR2 SNEGSKA (reference sequence). The CDR3 extends over 12 amino acids.

The receptor comes from an adult man with Graves' ophthalmopathy. V usage is TRBV20-1 and J usage is TRBJ1-2; 8 bases match TRBD1. Sequenced input: peripheral blood. This CDR3 reads CSAPDRVGGYTF. The DNA of the CDR3 is TGCAGTGCTCCGGACAGGGTGGGTGGCTACACCTTC.